This TCR beta chain was captured in a study of cytomegalovirus exposure and HLA in healthy donors. CDR3 length: 14 residues. Losses at the gene ends were 2 bases for V and 9 bases for J; bases not matched to a gene: 7. Germline V gene sequence: CDR1 SEHNR, CDR2 FQNEAQ (reference sequence). This PCR relied on a set of 60 Vbeta primers and 13 Jbeta primers. TCRdb's table, derived via immunoSEQ multiplex PCR, lists solely in-frame clones and lacks some. The sample holds more than 110,000 clones, 70% to 80% seen once. Sequencing was done on a sample of PBMCs. The sequence was collected from a male donor in good health and CMV-seronegative. This rearrangement joins TRBV7-9 to TRBJ2-1; 7 positions match TRBD1. The CDR3 loop is CASSLTGEKGEQFF. The CDR3 DNA is TGTGCCAGCAGCTTAACAGGGGAAAAGGGTGAGCAGTTCTTC.